Shown below are 29 T cell receptor beta chains from a single sample sequenced in a study of primary melanoma T cells and metastatic recurrence. Sequenced by immunoSEQ multiplex PCR; TCRdb stores in-frame clones only, minus some. Of over a thousand clones detected, around 80% appear once; the ten largest clones hold less than 25%. Sequenced sample: melanoma tumor tissue. These TCRs come from a human donor with melanoma.

DNA of the CDR3: TGTGCCAACAGGGAAGGACTAGCGGGGCCTATAGAGACCCAGTACTTC. This translates into CANREGLAGPIETQYF. The chain joins TRBV6-8 to TRBJ2-5; 12 bases agree with TRBD2. The germline V gene encodes CDR1 MNHGY and CDR2 SAAAGT. CDR3 length: 16 amino acids. The V and J ends lost 10 bases and 4 bases, in that order; junction bases with no gene match: 13.

The chain carries TRBV6-8 and TRBJ2-6; D is ambiguous. Trimming took 4 bases from V and 0 from J, leaving 10 bases between them. CDR3 size: 16 residues. Germline CDR1 is MNHGY and CDR2 is SAAAGT. The CDR3 loop is CASSWSVHSGANVLTF. Here the CDR3 DNA reads TGTGCCAGCAGTTGGTCGGTGCACTCTGGGGCCAACGTCCTGACTTTC.

The chain links TRBV6-7 to TRBJ2-5; a possible D gene is TRBD1 (6 bases). TRBV6-7 counts as an open reading frame of uncertain function. Trimming removed 7 bases from V and 4 bases from J, with 13 bases in between. CDR3 size: 13 residues. The CDR3 sequence: CASTIQGRETQYF. CDR3 nucleotide sequence: TGTGCCAGCACCATACAGGGCCGAGAGACCCAGTACTTC.

The genes are TRBV10-3 and TRBJ1-5; TRBD1 might be the D (5 bases). Trimming removed 0 bases at V and 13 bases at J, with 13 bases between. The CDR3 length is 13 residues. In germline, CDR1 is ENHRY, CDR2 SYGVKD. CDR3 DNA: TGTGCCATCAGTGAGTCGAACGGGGCCCCTCAGCATTTT. Its protein product is CAISESNGAPQHF.

This chain uses TRBV11-3 with TRBJ2-7; 7 bases are shared with TRBD1. After removal of 5 bases from V and 7 bases from J, the junction contained 11 bases not matched to a gene. Germline loops: CDR1 SGHNT, CDR2 YENEEA. CDR3 length equals 14 residues. The CDR3 DNA follows: TGTGCCAGCAGCCGGGACAGCCTTTCGGATGAGCAGTACTTC. Translating it yields CASSRDSLSDEQYF.

This sequence joins TRBV25-1 and TRBJ2-7; D is undetermined. Germline loops: CDR1 MGHDK, CDR2 SYGVNS. The V gene lost 8 bases and the J gene lost 7 bases, with 21 bases spanning the gap. CDR3 length: 14 residues. The CDR3 sequence: CASGTLGYLGEQYF. The CDR3 DNA reads as TGTGCCAGCGGTACCTTAGGGTACCTTGGGGAGCAGTACTTC.

This clone was counted once. CDR3 DNA: TGCGCCAGCAGCTTGGCCCTGGACACCGGGGAGCTGTTTTTT. It is translated as CASSLALDTGELFF. The chain carries TRBV5-1 and TRBJ2-2; D ambiguous. V lost 0 bases and J 3 bases, leaving 6 bases between the germline ends. CDR1 and CDR2 (germline): SGHRS, YFSETQ. The CDR3 sequence is 14 residues long.

The chain couples TRBV5-1 to TRBJ2-3; 13 nucleotides agree with TRBD2. In germline, CDR1 is SGHRS, CDR2 YFSETQ. The CDR3 loop spans 18 amino acids. With V trimmed by 0 bases and J by 2 bases, 6 bases remained unmatched. CDR3 region: CASSLGLAGGGVTDTQYF. The CDR3 DNA follows: TGCGCCAGCAGCTTGGGACTAGCGGGAGGTGGGGTCACAGATACGCAGTATTTT.

The chain employs TRBV11-3 and TRBJ1-1; no definite D call. Trimming removed 2 bases at V and 2 bases at J, with 12 bases between. The germline CDR1 and CDR2 sequences are SGHNT and YENEEA. This CDR3 comprises 15 residues. DNA of the CDR3: TGTGCCAGCAGCTTAAGGATACAGAGTAACACTGAAGCTTTCTTT. This codes for CASSLRIQSNTEAFF.

The table lists this clone with a few counts. V and J are TRBV19 and TRBJ1-4; D may be TRBD1 (5 bases). The CDR3 totals 15 residues. From germline, CDR1 is LNHDA and CDR2 SQIVND (reference sequence). The V end was cut by 5 bases, the J end by 0 bases, with 10 bases between. This CDR3 is CASSAGTATNEKLFF. DNA for the CDR3: TGTGCCAGTAGTGCGGGGACGGCAACTAATGAAAAACTGTTTTTT.

The rearrangement uses TRBV30 and TRBJ2-7, with 12 nucleotides matching TRBD1. This CDR3 region has 18 residues. V lost 3 bases and J lost 0; bases outside the gene matches: 12. Germline-derived CDR1 and CDR2 are GTSNPN and SVGIG (reference sequence). The chain's CDR3 is CAWSATLGQGASSYEQYF. In DNA form, the CDR3 reads TGTGCCTGGAGCGCGACGCTGGGACAGGGGGCAAGCTCCTACGAGCAGTACTTC.

This sequence joins TRBV2 and TRBJ2-7; D is unclear. Germline V gene sequence: CDR1 SNHLY, CDR2 FYNNEI. Trimming left V 2 bases short and J 3 bases short, with 5 bases between. The CDR3 sequence is 12 residues long. CDR3 bases: TGTGCCAGCAGTGAAACCCGCTACGAGCAGTACTTC. Its translation: CASSETRYEQYF.

The rearrangement uses TRBV6-8 and TRBJ2-6, with a weak D call TRBD1 (5 bases). V dropped 5 bases and J dropped 2 bases, with 13 bases sitting between them. Germline CDR1 reads MNHGY; CDR2 reads SAAAGT. CDR3 length: 16 amino acids. This chain's CDR3 is CASSRIQGTGANVLTF. Written as DNA, the CDR3 is TGTGCCAGCAGTCGGATCCAGGGTACTGGGGCCAACGTCCTGACTTTC.

The V and J genes are TRBV11-3 and TRBJ1-1; D is possibly TRBD1 (5 bases). This CDR3 comprises 15 residues. Germline assignment: CDR1 SGHNT and CDR2 YENEEA. The V and J ends lost 3 bases and 4 bases respectively, with 15 bases between them. The CDR3 nucleotides are TGTGCCAGCAGCTTCCAGGGAAGAGGACGCACTGAAGCTTTCTTT. Encoded protein: CASSFQGRGRTEAFF.

This chain joins TRBV18 and TRBJ2-7; 7 bases fit TRBD2. Germline V gene data show CDR1 as KGHSH and CDR2 as LQKENI. V gave up 3 bases and J gave up 5 bases; unmatched junction bases: 10. This CDR3 is built from 15 residues. The CDR3 DNA sequence: TGTGCCAGCTCACCTGGGGCGGGAGAACCCCACGAGCAGTACTTC. Protein product: CASSPGAGEPHEQYF.

This rearrangement joins TRBV7-4 to TRBJ2-1; D might be TRBD2 (5 bases). Per germline, CDR1 SGHVT and CDR2 SQSDAQ. This CDR3 comprises 15 residues. V gave up 5 bases and J gave up 3 bases, with 14 bases separating them. CDR3 coding DNA: TGTGCCAGCAGCACCAGCACCCGGGGCTACAATGAGCAGTTCTTC. It codes for CASSTSTRGYNEQFF.

This clone was counted a single time. The gene calls are TRBV18 and TRBJ2-7; D unclear. Germline V gene sequence: CDR1 KGHSH, CDR2 LQKENI. Trimming took off 0 bases at V and 5 bases at J, with 11 bases between the two ends. CDR3 length: 14 amino acids. DNA for the CDR3: TGTGCCAGCTCACCACCGACGGTGGTGGACGAGCAGTACTTC. Translating it yields CASSPPTVVDEQYF.

V gene TRBV29-1 combines with J gene TRBJ2-7; D call uncertain. The CDR3 contains 12 residues. V was pared by 2 bases and J by 8 bases, with 13 bases between. Germline assignment: CDR1 SQVTM and CDR2 ANQGSEA. CDR3 DNA sequence: TGCAGCGTTGAAAAGCAAGGGTTCCAGCAGTACTTC. This encodes CSVEKQGFQQYF.

This clone was found a few times. J is TRBJ2-3 and V is TRBV29-1, with 11 bases fitting TRBD1. CDR1 and CDR2 from the germline V gene are SQVTM and ANQGSEA. The CDR3 runs to 13 residues. J was trimmed by 2 bases and V by 6 bases; bases with no gene match: 1. The CDR3 region has the DNA TGCAGCGTAGGACAGGGGGCCACAGATACGCAGTATTTT. This encodes CSVGQGATDTQYF.

This chain joins TRBV7-1 and TRBJ2-2, with D possibly matching TRBD1 (6 bases). TRBV7-1 is identified as an open reading frame with a role that is uncertain. V lost 7 bases to trimming and J lost 0 bases, with 9 bases between them. CDR3 length equals 14 residues. In nucleotides, the CDR3 is TGTGCCAGCATGAAGGGGGCGAACACCGGGGAGCTGTTTTTT. Its protein product is CASMKGANTGELFF.

This sequence joins TRBV9 and TRBJ2-2, with 9 nucleotides matching TRBD1. CDR1 SGDLS and CDR2 YYNGEE come from the germline V gene. This CDR3 contains 16 residues. V shed 4 bases and J 5 bases; nucleotides not matched to a gene: 9. CDR3 loop: CASSPTGTGTTGELFF. DNA of the CDR3: TGTGCCAGCAGCCCTACCGGGACAGGGACGACCGGGGAGCTGTTTTTT.

The chain is built from TRBV6-8 and TRBJ2-3, with TRBD2 matching over 14 bases. From germline, CDR1 is MNHGY and CDR2 SAAAGT. The CDR3 runs 14 residues. V trimming: 5 bases; J trimming: 5 bases; junction bases outside the gene matches: 0. The CDR3 DNA reads as TGTGCCAGCAGTGGGACTAGCGGGAGAGATACGCAGTATTTT. Encoded protein: CASSGTSGRDTQYF.

This clone has just a few counts. In DNA, the CDR3 is TGTGCCAGCTCACCACCGGTTCAAGGACAAGAGACCCAGTACTTC. This translates into CASSPPVQGQETQYF. V and J are TRBV18 and TRBJ2-5; D remains unclear. CDR3 length equals 15 residues. Germline CDR1 is KGHSH and CDR2 is LQKENI. V was shortened by 0 bases and J by 2 bases, with 10 bases between the two germline ends.

The rearrangement uses TRBV6-8 and TRBJ2-5, with a tentative D call TRBD2 (6 bases). CDR3 size: 14 residues. Germline values: CDR1 MNHGY, CDR2 SAAAGT. V shed 2 bases and J shed 2 bases, with 9 bases lying between them. CDR3 DNA: TGTGCCAGCAGTTACGTAGCGGTACAAGAGACCCAGTACTTC. Protein: CASSYVAVQETQYF.

The chain has TRBV11-3 and TRBJ2-6; unclear D gene. Germline V gene sequence: CDR1 SGHNT, CDR2 YENEEA. Trimming removed 4 bases from V and 0 bases from J, with 10 bases in between. The CDR3 sequence is 16 residues long. The CDR3 region is CASSSSLISGANVLTF. The CDR3 region has the DNA TGTGCCAGCAGCTCCTCCCTTATCTCTGGGGCCAACGTCCTGACTTTC.

The chain has TRBV18 and TRBJ2-3; D gene ambiguous. Trimming left V 4 bases short and J 2 bases short, with 10 bases between. CDR3 length: 14 amino acids. Germline CDR1 KGHSH, CDR2 LQKENI. This CDR3 is CASSLSDPTDTQYF. The CDR3 DNA sequence: TGTGCCAGCTCACTGTCGGACCCCACAGATACGCAGTATTTT.

The chain employs TRBV19 and TRBJ1-3; D is perhaps TRBD1 (6 bases). Germline values: CDR1 LNHDA, CDR2 SQIVND (reference sequence). CDR3 size: 14 residues. Deletions cut 6 bases from V and 0 bases from J, with 9 bases between. The CDR3 loop reads CASREQGSGNTIYF. The CDR3 DNA reads TGTGCCAGTAGGGAACAGGGCTCTGGAAACACCATATATTTT. Full variable domain (rest looked up from reference TRBV19 and TRBJ1-3): DGGITQSPKYLFRKEGQNVTLSCEQNLNHDAMYWYRQDPGQGLRLIYYSQIVNDFQKGDIAEGYSVSREKKESFPLTVTSAQKNPTAFYLCASREQGSGNTIYFGEGSWLTVV.

The chain joins TRBV5-1 to TRBJ1-1; 7 positions agree with TRBD1. V trimming: 3 bases; J trimming: 7 bases; junction bases outside the gene matches: 9. The CDR3 contains 14 residues. Germline-derived CDR1 and CDR2 are SGHRS and YFSETQ. The CDR3 DNA reads TGCGCCAGCAGCTCGACCGGGACAGACATTGAAGCTTTCTTT. Residues: CASSSTGTDIEAFF.

The J gene is TRBJ1-5, the V gene TRBV11-3; D is perhaps TRBD1 (5 bases). Germline CDR1 SGHNT, CDR2 YENEEA. The CDR3 has 17 residues. Trimming left V 5 bases short and J 0 bases short, with 17 bases between. CDR3 DNA: TGTGCCAGCAGCCGACGGACAACATACGATAGCAATCAGCCCCAGCATTTT. Protein sequence: CASSRRTTYDSNQPQHF.